This T cell receptor (beta chain) is drawn from a study of T cells in Graves' hyperthyroidism and ophthalmopathy. Whole-study findings and limits: Ophthalmopathy was predicted by the model a median of approximately 6.6 months ahead of onset.

Amplified regions were TCR beta CDR3 sequences from RNA transcripts. A set of HTBI primers served as the primers for a first-round RT-PCR of the TCR CDR3. TCRdb analysed the multiplex PCR reads with MiXCR anew, one entry per CDR3 protein. The sample contains hundreds of thousands of distinct CDR3 sequences, more than 12% of which appear only once. This clonotype has ten or more counts. Its antigen is not known. Active moderate-to-severe ophthalmopathy, Clinical Activity Score at least 3, NOSPECS at least 4, under 3 months' duration. Orbital computed tomography, thyroid ultrasound, serum thyroxine and TRAb, and clinical symptoms together informed the diagnoses. The clonotype comes from a woman in her forties or fifties with Graves' ophthalmopathy. The material sequenced was blood.

The CDR3: CASSQSGVRPGGDEQFF. In DNA form, the CDR3 reads TGTGCCAGCAGCCAGAGTGGGGTTAGGCCAGGGGGCGATGAGCAGTTCTTC. The chain carries TRBV7-2 and TRBJ2-1; 8 bases match TRBD1. With V trimmed by 5 bases and J by 8 bases, 17 bases remained unmatched. The CDR3 consists of 17 residues. CDR1 SGHTA and CDR2 FQGNSA come from the germline V gene.